The 14 T cell receptor beta chains presented below share a single source sample, sequenced in a study of cytomegalovirus exposure and HLA in healthy donors. The PCR employed 60 Vbeta primers together with 13 Jbeta primers. Assay: immunoSEQ multiplex PCR; the TCRdb copy retains only in-frame clones and omits some. The sample has fewer than 250,000 clones, over 75% seen once. The sequencing sample was made of PBMCs. The source of these receptors is a man aged 18 to 29 in good health and CMV-seronegative.

The V and J genes are TRBV19 and TRBJ2-1, with D possibly being TRBD1 (6 bases). The CDR3 covers 13 residues. V lost 6 bases and J 1 base, leaving 7 bases between the germline ends. Germline values: CDR1 LNHDA, CDR2 SQIVND (reference sequence). The CDR3 DNA follows: TGTGCCAGTAGGACAGGTTCCTACAATGAGCAGTTCTTC. This translates into CASRTGSYNEQFF.

This chain uses TRBV5-1 with TRBJ2-1; 10 nucleotides match TRBD2. CDR1 and CDR2 from the germline V gene are SGHRS and YFSETQ. J lost 3 bases, V lost 4 bases, and 7 bases had no gene match. CDR3 length: 16 amino acids. The CDR3 region is CASSQTSGGGYNEQFF. CDR3 sequence (DNA): TGCGCCAGCAGCCAAACCAGCGGGGGGGGCTACAATGAGCAGTTCTTC.

The J gene is TRBJ1-5, the V gene TRBV5-6; 7 positions match TRBD1. CDR1 and CDR2 from the germline V gene are SGHDT and YYEEEE. After removal of 1 base from V and 6 bases from J, the junction contained 7 bases not matched to a gene. The CDR3 is 15 amino acids. In DNA form, the CDR3 reads TGTGCCAGCAGCTTGAGCAGGGGGGTCGTTCAGCCCCAGCATTTT. This codes for CASSLSRGVVQPQHF.

This clone turned up a few times. The chain employs TRBV7-8 and TRBJ1-5; 9 bases align to TRBD1. The CDR3 covers 16 residues. The junction had 11 bases not matched to a gene; V was cut back by 5 bases and J by 6 bases. The germline V gene has CDR1 SGHVS and CDR2 FQNEAQ. CDR3 DNA sequence: TGTGCCAGCAGCCCATATCGCGGGACAGGGAGTCAGCCCCAGCATTTT. Protein: CASSPYRGTGSQPQHF. Drawing the rest from reference TRBV7-8 and TRBJ1-5, the complete variable domain is GAGVSQSPRYKVAKRGQDVALRCDPISGHVSLFWYQQALGQGPEFLTYFQNEAQLDKSGLPSDRFFAERPEGSVSTLKIQRTQQEDSAVYLCASSPYRGTGSQPQHFGDGTRLSIL.

The chain carries TRBV7-6 and TRBJ2-3; 9 positions agree with TRBD2. The length of the CDR3 is 22 residues. Germline trimming cut 1 base from V and 4 bases from J; bases unmatched to any gene: 24. In germline, CDR1 is SGHVS, CDR2 FNYEAQ. The CDR3 sequence: CASSLVWSSGGRNPVGSDTQYF. The CDR3 DNA reads as TGTGCCAGCAGCTTAGTTTGGTCCAGCGGGGGGCGTAACCCAGTGGGCTCAGATACGCAGTATTTT.

The chain combines TRBV15 with TRBJ2-7, with 8 bases matching TRBD1. The CDR3 has 14 residues. The V segment lost 5 bases and the J segment 0 bases; nucleotides outside the gene matches: 3. Germline assignment: CDR1 LNHNV and CDR2 YYDKDF (reference sequence). The CDR3: CATSAGQDSYEQYF. Here the CDR3 DNA reads TGTGCCACCAGCGCGGGACAGGACTCCTACGAGCAGTACTTC.

The V and J genes are TRBV6-1 and TRBJ2-7, with 7 bases identical to TRBD2. Germline CDR1 and CDR2: MNHNS and SASEGT. With V trimmed by 10 bases and J by 1 base, 10 bases remained unmatched. This CDR3 contains 14 residues. CDR3 residues: CATSSGGGSYEQYF. CDR3 DNA: TGTGCCACCTCGTCTGGCGGGGGTTCCTACGAGCAGTACTTC.

The chain is built from TRBV10-3 and TRBJ2-1; 7 bases agree with TRBD1. V lost 2 bases, J lost 2 bases, and 6 bases stayed unmatched. The CDR3 length is 16 residues. The germline V gene encodes CDR1 ENHRY and CDR2 SYGVKD. CDR3 in amino acids: CAISEPGDRTYNEQFF. CDR3 nucleotides: TGTGCCATCAGTGAGCCCGGGGACAGAACCTACAATGAGCAGTTCTTC.

V is TRBV28 and J is TRBJ1-5; D unclear. V gave up 5 bases and J gave up 2 bases, with 16 bases separating them. CDR3 length: 16 amino acids. From germline, CDR1 is MDHEN and CDR2 SYDVKM. The CDR3 protein is CASSHRTSRGNQPQHF. CDR3 sequence (DNA): TGTGCCAGCAGTCACCGGACTTCCCGGGGCAATCAGCCCCAGCATTTT.

V and J are TRBV29-1 and TRBJ2-1; 7 nucleotides align to TRBD2. The V segment lost 6 bases and the J segment 0 bases; nucleotides outside the gene matches: 11. Per the germline V gene, CDR1 is SQVTM and CDR2 is ANQGSEA. The length of the CDR3 is 16 residues. CDR3 sequence reads: CSVEWAGASSYNEQFF. The CDR3 DNA follows: TGCAGCGTGGAATGGGCGGGAGCTAGCTCCTACAATGAGCAGTTCTTC.

The V and J genes are TRBV28 and TRBJ1-5; 9 bases map to TRBD1. CDR1 and CDR2 from the germline V gene are MDHEN and SYDVKM. The CDR3 is made up of 16 amino acids. Losses at the gene ends were 6 bases for V and 0 bases for J; bases not matched to a gene: 6. DNA for the CDR3: TGTGCCAGCAGACCGGACAGGGGAGATAGCAATCAGCCCCAGCATTTT. It encodes CASRPDRGDSNQPQHF.

The chain employs TRBV4-1 and TRBJ2-3; 11 nucleotides agree with TRBD2. The CDR3 contains 15 residues. The germline gives CDR1 MGHRA, CDR2 YSYEKL. V shed 5 bases and J 4 bases; nucleotides not matched to a gene: 5. The CDR3 nucleotides are TGCGCCAGCAGCTTTAGCGGGGGGGCTGCAGATACGCAGTATTTT. Its translation: CASSFSGGAADTQYF.

The J gene is TRBJ2-7, the V gene TRBV7-5; the table names TRBD1, a call not compared with the DNA. TRBV7-5 is listed as a pseudogene. The CDR3 covers 16 residues. This CDR3 reads CARSRDSGTGVFEQYF. The CDR3 nucleotides are TGTGCCAGAAGCCGAGATAGCGGGACAGGGGTATTCGAGCAGTACTTC.

This clone appeared once. The chain joins TRBV5-1 to TRBJ1-4; 10 bases line up with TRBD1. This CDR3 is 16 amino acids long. CDR1 and CDR2 (germline): SGHRS, YFSETQ. V lost 9 bases to trimming and J lost 0 bases; unmatched junction nucleotides: 8. The CDR3: CATRPGQGSTNEKLFF. The CDR3 coding sequence is TGCGCCACCAGGCCGGGACAGGGGTCAACTAATGAAAAACTGTTTTTT.